The TCR beta chain under discussion was sequenced for a study of blood T cell repertoires in COVID-19. The wider study: The United States, Italy and Spain supplied acute and convalescent COVID-19 samples.

The table lists this clone with a few counts. Original processing methods: Cell counts per sample came from amplifying reference gene primers. TCRdb's table, derived via immunoSEQ multiplex PCR, lists solely in-frame clones and lacks some. The V and J calls and the clone size are those of that table, but D and trimming were determined from the DNA. In the table there are 100,000 to 150,000 clones, around 76% of which are singletons. The material sequenced was peripheral blood. The TCR comes from a man in his 60s with acute or convalescent COVID-19.

The CDR3 sequence: CASGMVLGQGSYGYTF. The CDR3 nucleotides are TGTGCCAGCGGAATGGTCCTAGGACAGGGGAGCTATGGCTACACCTTC. The V call is TRBV28, the J call TRBJ1-2, with TRBD1 matching over 9 bases. Germline V gene data show CDR1 as MDHEN and CDR2 as SYDVKM. The CDR3 totals 16 residues. Trimming removed 8 bases from V and 4 bases from J; junction bases left unmatched: 14.